The clone carrying this T cell receptor (beta chain) was detected many times. Its matching antigen is unknown. The data are from a study of T cells in Graves' hyperthyroidism and ophthalmopathy. The study, taken as a whole, reports: Peripheral blood also featured most of the thyroid clonotypes expanded above 0.001. Stable hyperthyroidism was separated from ophthalmopathy by a model based on 13 V-J features.

Graves' hyperthyroidism was deemed stable absent ophthalmopathy progression within 18 months. In making diagnoses, clinical symptoms, serum thyroxine and TRAb, thyroid ultrasound and orbital computed tomography were all used. Germline V gene sequence: CDR1 SGHRS, CDR2 YFSETQ. Trimming left V 4 bases short and J 1 base short, with 19 bases between. This CDR3 region has 17 residues. TCR beta CDR3 regions were amplified from RNA transcripts. With the HTBI primer set, the TCR CDR3 went through a first round of RT-PCR. TCRdb re-called the multiplex PCR reads with MiXCR, one entry per CDR3 protein. The repertoire holds hundreds of thousands of distinct CDR3 sequences, roughly 25% seen once, with about 73% in the top ten.

The V and J genes are TRBV5-1 and TRBJ2-3; a possible D gene is TRBD1 (5 bases). This clonotype was sampled from a man aged 50 to 59 with Graves' hyperthyroidism. Sequencing input: blood. Here the CDR3 reads CASSKDSINYGTDTQYF. In DNA, the CDR3 is TGCGCCAGCAGCAAAGACAGCATCAACTATGGCACAGATACGCAGTATTTT.